Listed below are T cell receptor beta chains from one sample, sequenced in a study of vaccination effects on CD4 cells after COVID-19. These TCRs are of unknown antigen specificity. Clones were read by immunoSEQ multiplex PCR, and TCRdb kept only the in-frame ones, dropping some. Of tens of thousands of clones listed, under 70% were seen once; the top ten hold 22%. The material sequenced was CD4+ T cells from PBMCs cultured with SARS-CoV-2 spike peptides, taken before COVID-19 vaccination. The receptors originated from a human donor who received a COVID-19 vaccine. CDR3s include the opening cysteine and the closing phenylalanine or tryptophan. The D gene is left open where the match is weak. Part of the rows lack a size; the others show once, few, many or a class for expanded clones.

cdr3_nt cdr3_aa clone_size d_call j_call v_call
TGTGCCAGCAGCCAAGATTACAGTAATTCACCCCTCCACTTT CASSQDYSNSPLHF . . TRBJ1-6 TRBV14
TGTGCCAGCTCACCAGGAGTGGACCTTTCCTACAATGAGCAGTTCTTC CASSPGVDLSYNEQFF . . TRBJ2-1 TRBV18
TGCGCCAGCAGCCATGGAGTTCTGGAGAACACCGGGGAGCTGTTTTTT CASSHGVLENTGELFF . . TRBJ2-2 TRBV5-1
TGTGCCAGCAGCTTAAGAGGGATTATCGGAAACACCATATATTTT CASSLRGIIGNTIYF . . TRBJ1-3 TRBV7-9
TGTGCCAGCAGTAGTCCGGGACAGGGGGTGAATGAGCAGTTCTTC CASSSPGQGVNEQFF . TRBD1 TRBJ2-1 TRBV6-5
TGTGCCAGCAGCTACGACCCTAGCGGGGGAGCCTACGAGCAGTACTTC CASSYDPSGGAYEQYF . TRBD2 TRBJ2-7 TRBV2
TGTGCCAGCAGCCAACGTACAGGGACGGATTCACCCCTCCACTTT CASSQRTGTDSPLHF . . TRBJ1-6 TRBV3-1/TRBV3-2
TGTGCCAGCAGATGGGGACCGGGCAATCAGCCCCAGCATTTT CASRWGPGNQPQHF . . TRBJ1-5 TRBV2
TGTGCCAGCAGCCCAGGGCCTTACCAAGAGACCCAGTACTTC CASSPGPYQETQYF once . TRBJ2-5 TRBV11-3
TGTGCCAGCAGTACCCCGACAGGGGTCAATGAGCAGTTCTTC CASSTPTGVNEQFF . TRBD1 TRBJ2-1 TRBV28
TGTGCCAGCAGCTTAGGGAAAGGGCTCAGCACTGAAGCTTTCTTT CASSLGKGLSTEAFF . . TRBJ1-1 TRBV7-6
TGTGCCAGCAGTGAAGATAGTGGTGGGGAGACCCAGTACTTC CASSEDSGGETQYF . . TRBJ2-5 TRBV2
TGTGCCAGCAGCCAACAACTAGCGGCCACAGATACGCAGTATTTT CASSQQLAATDTQYF . TRBD2 TRBJ2-3 TRBV14
TGTGCCAGCAGCTTCGCCGCGATCGCGGGGGCCTCGCAGCAGCCCCAGCATTTT CASSFAAIAGASQQPQHF few . TRBJ1-5 TRBV7-2
TGTGCCAGCAGCCTCACGGGGACGGACTCCTACGAGCAGTACTTC CASSLTGTDSYEQYF . . TRBJ2-7 TRBV7-2
TGTGCCAGTAGTATGGCAGGGGGGTTGGTCGATGGCTACACCTTC CASSMAGGLVDGYTF . TRBD1 TRBJ1-2 TRBV19
TGTGCCACCAGTGACGGAGGGTCAGATACGCAGTATTTT CATSDGGSDTQYF . . TRBJ2-3 TRBV24-1
TGTGCCAGCAGTGAAACGGGTGGGGGCAATCAGCCCCAGCATTTT CASSETGGGNQPQHF . . TRBJ1-5 TRBV2
TGTGCTAGCAGCCCCGGACGGCGCTCCTACAATGAGCAGTTCTTC CASSPGRRSYNEQFF few . TRBJ2-1 TRBV7-7
TGTGCCAGTAGTGAGGGTGCAGGGGGCCGCGGGGAGCTGTTTTTT CASSEGAGGRGELFF few TRBD1 TRBJ2-2 TRBV19
TGTGCCAGCAGTGTGGGACAGGGCCGGGGCTATGGCTACACCTTC CASSVGQGRGYGYTF few TRBD1 TRBJ1-2 TRBV28
TGCAGCGTTGAATACGGCGGGAGGGAGTTCTTC CSVEYGGREFF . TRBD2 TRBJ2-1 TRBV29-1
TGTGCCAGCAGACCCGGAGGAAGGGACATTCAGTACTTC CASRPGGRDIQYF . . TRBJ2-4 TRBV6-5
TGTGCCAGTAGTATCCAGGGGGCGTTGGAGACCCAGTACTTC CASSIQGALETQYF . TRBD1 TRBJ2-5 TRBV19
TGTGCCAGCAGTGACAGGGGTGAAGGGTCCTACGAGCAGTACTTC CASSDRGEGSYEQYF . TRBD1 TRBJ2-7 TRBV27
TGTGCCAGCAGCCCTTGGACAGGGGGCTATGGCTACACCTTC CASSPWTGGYGYTF . TRBD1 TRBJ1-2 TRBV7-2
TGCAGCGTTGTCTACCACAATCCCGATCAACAAGACAGGGGGCCGGATGGCTACACCTTC CSVVYHNPDQQDRGPDGYTF . TRBD1 TRBJ1-2 TRBV29-1
TGTGCCAGCGCCCTGGCAGCGGACGGGAATGAGCAGTTCTTC CASALAADGNEQFF . . TRBJ2-1 TRBV11-1
TGTGCCAGCAGTTTACAGGGGTCGGGTCAGCCCCAGCATTTT CASSLQGSGQPQHF . TRBD1 TRBJ1-5 TRBV6-6
TGTGCCAGCAGTCCCTTGGGGCCTGGAAACACCATATATTTT CASSPLGPGNTIYF medium-sized . TRBJ1-3 TRBV14